Listed below are T cell receptor beta chains from one sample, sequenced in a study of human T cells and chemical hapten exposure. Each CDR3 protein is one row after TCRdb ran MiXCR on the RACE reads. The sample contains under 55,000 distinct CDR3 sequences, 9.9% of which appear only once. The input for sequencing was whole blood, taken in connection with sensitization to the hapten diphenylcyclopropenone (DPC). These receptors all stem from a woman aged 40 to 55 with alopecia areata. Some clones in this sample may be carry-over from other donors' samples. CDR3s include the opening cysteine and the closing phenylalanine or tryptophan. A D gene is named only where the DNA matches it firmly. Only some rows state a clone size, as once, few, many or a class for expanded clones.

>14|-|TRBD1|TRBJ1-2|TRBV4-3
CASSQRDRVYGYTF
TGCGCCAGCAGCCAAAGGGACAGGGTCTATGGCTACACCTTC
>15|many|TRBD1|TRBJ2-2|TRBV5-1
CASSPWDSSTGELFF
TGCGCCAGCAGCCCCTGGGACAGCTCCACCGGGGAGCTGTTTTTT
>14|many|-|TRBJ2-1|TRBV7-6
CASSLAGAANEQFF
TGTGCCAGCAGCTTGGCGGGGGCCGCCAATGAGCAGTTCTTC
>14|-|TRBD1|TRBJ1-5|TRBV27
CASSFRTGYQPQHF
TGTGCCAGCAGTTTCAGGACAGGGTATCAGCCCCAGCATTTT
>15|few|-|TRBJ1-1|TRBV5-1
CASSLDGQGEGEAFF
TGCGCCAGCAGCTTGGACGGGCAGGGCGAGGGTGAAGCTTTCTTT
>15|-|-|TRBJ2-7|TRBV20-1
CSAVRRGMSSYEQYF
TGCAGTGCTGTGAGACGGGGAATGAGCTCCTACGAGCAGTACTTC
>13|many|-|TRBJ2-5|TRBV7-3
CASSQTRLETQYF
TGTGCCAGCAGCCAGACTAGATTGGAGACCCAGTACTTC
>16|many|TRBD1|TRBJ2-1|TRBV7-3
CASRKYPGTGRYEQFF
TGTGCCAGCAGGAAATATCCCGGGACAGGGCGCTATGAGCAGTTCTTC
>16|few|-|TRBJ1-1|TRBV5-1
CASSLQAALLNTEAFF
TGCGCCAGCAGCTTGCAAGCAGCCCTCTTGAACACTGAAGCTTTCTTT
>15|few|TRBD1|TRBJ2-5|TRBV7-9
CASSLKQGIQETQYF
TGTGCCAGCAGCCTGAAACAGGGGATCCAAGAGACCCAGTACTTC
>15|few|TRBD2|TRBJ2-2|TRBV7-3
CASSPYQRGTGELFF
TGTGCCAGCAGCCCCTACCAGCGGGGCACCGGGGAGCTGTTTTTT
>12|-|-|TRBJ1-4|TRBV27
CASRDPGEKLFF
TGTGCCAGCCGGGACCCAGGGGAAAAACTGTTTTTT
>14|few|-|TRBJ1-6|TRBV3-1
CASSQGFRNSPLHF
TGTGCCAGCAGCCAAGGGTTCCGGAATTCACCCCTCCACTTT
>14|many|-|TRBJ1-6|TRBV7-2
CASSHPGFSSPLHF
TGTGCCAGCAGCCACCCGGGGTTCAGTTCACCCCTCCACTTT
>16|-|TRBD1|TRBJ1-5|TRBV6-2/TRBV6-3
CASSQRDREGNQPQHF
TGTGCCAGCAGCCAACGGGACAGAGAGGGCAATCAGCCCCAGCATTTT
>16|many|TRBD2|TRBJ2-2|TRBV12-3/TRBV12-4
CASSTRTSGGSGELFF
TGTGCCAGCAGTACGAGGACTAGCGGGGGGTCCGGGGAGCTGTTTTTT
>14|-|TRBD2|TRBJ2-7|TRBV20-1
CSVSPAGANYEQYF
TGCAGTGTCAGCCCAGCGGGGGCCAACTACGAGCAGTACTTC
>15|few|TRBD1|TRBJ2-4|TRBV30
CAWTKNHRGPNIQYF
TGTGCCTGGACAAAAAACCACAGGGGGCCCAACATTCAGTACTTC
>12|-|-|TRBJ2-2|TRBV29-1
CSAQPNTGELFF
TGCAGCGCGCAACCTAACACCGGGGAGCTGTTTTTT
>13|few|-|TRBJ2-7|TRBV27
CASSYDRAYEQYF
TGTGCCAGCAGTTATGACCGAGCCTACGAGCAGTACTTC
>14|-|-|TRBJ2-1|TRBV20-1
CSARVTGTYNEQFF
TGCAGTGCTAGAGTGACGGGAACCTACAATGAGCAGTTCTTC
>13|few|-|TRBJ1-1|TRBV7-9
CASSPGPRTEAFF
TGTGCCAGCAGCCCGGGACCCCGGACGGAAGCTTTCTTT
>14|few|-|TRBJ1-4|TRBV5-1
CASGRAGTNEKLFF
TGCGCCAGCGGCCGTGCGGGTACTAATGAAAAACTGTTTTTT
>12|few|-|TRBJ2-7|TRBV7-8
CASSLGVLEQYF
TGTGCCAGCAGCCTGGGAGTACTCGAGCAGTACTTC
>15|many|TRBD2|TRBJ2-7|TRBV7-2
CASSLSLAGFYEQYF
TGTGCCAGCAGCTTAAGCCTAGCGGGATTCTACGAGCAGTACTTC
>13|-|-|TRBJ2-3|TRBV29-1
CSLERVSTDTQYF
TGCAGCCTGGAGCGGGTTAGCACAGATACGCAGTATTTT
>12|many|-|TRBJ1-1|TRBV20-1
CSQGVSDTEAFF
TGCAGCCAAGGGGTGTCGGACACTGAAGCTTTCTTT
>13|many|-|TRBJ2-1|TRBV7-9
CASSLVSLSAQFF
TGTGCCAGCAGCTTAGTGTCGCTATCTGCGCAGTTCTTC
>13|few|-|TRBJ2-7|TRBV6-5
CASSSRIFYEQYF
TGTGCCAGCAGCTCAAGGATTTTCTACGAGCAGTACTTC
>14|-|TRBD1|TRBJ2-7|TRBV5-1
CASSGTVSSYEQYF
TGCGCCAGCAGCGGGACAGTGAGCTCCTACGAGCAGTACTTC
>14|-|TRBD1|TRBJ1-1|TRBV27
CASSFRAGGTEAFF
TGTGCCAGCAGTTTCAGGGCAGGGGGCACTGAAGCTTTCTTT
>15|few|-|TRBJ2-4|TRBV13
CASSLGPVPKNIQYF
TGTGCCAGCAGCTTAGGTCCAGTACCTAAAAACATTCAGTACTTC
>12|few|-|TRBJ1-1|TRBV2
CASSGGRLSAFF
TGTGCCAGCAGTGGCGGACGCCTAAGTGCTTTCTTT
>14|few|TRBD2|TRBJ2-7|TRBV12-3/TRBV12-4
CASTLGGATYEQYF
TGTGCCAGCACCCTCGGGGGGGCTACCTACGAGCAGTACTTC
>14|few|TRBD1|TRBJ1-2|TRBV12-3/TRBV12-4
CASTPSGQIYGYTF
TGTGCCAGCACCCCTTCGGGACAGATCTATGGCTACACCTTC
>14|many|-|TRBJ2-7|TRBV5-1
CASSLGLYSYEQYF
TGCGCCAGCAGCTTGGGTCTGTACTCCTACGAGCAGTACTTC
>11|many|-|TRBJ1-5|TRBV20-1
CSATDRQPQHF
TGCAGTGCTACTGATAGACAGCCCCAGCATTTT
>13|-|TRBD2|TRBJ2-7|TRBV6-1
CASSWTSFYEQYF
TGTGCCAGCAGCTGGACTAGCTTCTACGAGCAGTACTTC
>15|-|TRBD1|TRBJ2-1|TRBV7-9
CASSIQGAPGNEQFF
TGTGCCAGCAGCATTCAGGGGGCTCCGGGCAATGAGCAGTTCTTC
>16|few|TRBD1|TRBJ2-1|TRBV18
CASSPPPTGGYNEQFF
TGTGCCAGCTCACCACCGCCGACAGGGGGGTACAATGAGCAGTTCTTC
>12|-|-|TRBJ2-2|TRBV18
CASSTRGGELFF
TGTGCCAGCTCAACGAGAGGCGGGGAGCTGTTTTTT
>14|many|-|TRBJ1-5|TRBV3-1
CASSQGDSNQPQHF
TGTGCCAGCAGCCAAGGGGATAGCAATCAGCCCCAGCATTTT
>15|few|TRBD1|TRBJ1-6|TRBV18
CASSPTGTEGSPLHF
TGTGCCAGCTCACCGACGGGGACAGAGGGTTCACCCCTCCACTTT
>13|many|TRBD1|TRBJ1-1|TRBV20-1
CSAPAQGLTEAFF
TGCAGTGCACCCGCACAGGGGTTAACTGAAGCTTTCTTT
>14|-|-|TRBJ2-3|TRBV20-1
CSARVDKAPNTQYF
TGCAGTGCTAGAGTTGATAAGGCTCCCAATACGCAGTATTTT
>13|-|-|TRBJ2-5|TRBV30
CAWSVWRRETQYF
TGTGCCTGGAGTGTATGGAGACGAGAGACCCAGTACTTC
>14|many|TRBD1|TRBJ1-6|TRBV7-8
CASSPGGPNSPLHF
TGTGCCAGCAGCCCAGGGGGCCCGAATTCACCCCTCCACTTT
>15|-|-|TRBJ2-3|TRBV18
CASSPQRALTDTQYF
TGTGCCAGCTCACCACAGAGGGCACTCACAGATACGCAGTATTTT
>13|many|-|TRBJ1-1|TRBV11-3
CASSLGAGTEAFF
TGTGCCAGCAGCTTAGGGGCGGGGACTGAAGCTTTCTTT
>13|-|-|TRBJ2-7|TRBV5-6
CASSFQGPYEQYF
TGTGCCAGCAGCTTCCAGGGACCCTACGAGCAGTACTTC
>13|few|-|TRBJ2-5|TRBV7-6
CASSLGRQETQYF
TGTGCCAGCAGCTTAGGCAGGCAAGAGACCCAGTACTTC
>14|-|-|TRBJ1-1|TRBV7-9
CASSFDIPGTEAFF
TGTGCCAGCAGCTTTGACATCCCTGGCACTGAAGCTTTCTTT
>14|many|-|TRBJ2-7|TRBV20-1
CSALQGRTSYEQYF
TGCAGTGCCCTTCAGGGAAGAACGTCCTACGAGCAGTACTTC
>14|-|-|TRBJ2-7|TRBV3-1
CASSQEGLTYEQYF
TGTGCCAGCAGCCAAGAAGGCCTAACCTACGAGCAGTACTTC